The rows below give T cell receptor beta chains drawn from one sample of a study of radiotherapy plus CTLA-4 blockade in lung cancer. Here immunoSEQ multiplex PCR was the method, and the copy in TCRdb shows in-frame clones only, minus some. The sample holds roughly 59,000 clones, roughly 76% seen once. This specimen was peripheral blood, taken from a patient treated with radiotherapy plus ipilimumab. These receptor sequences come from a human donor with non-small cell lung cancer whose response to radiotherapy plus ipilimumab could not be evaluated. Both conserved end residues are part of each CDR3. A D gene is named only where the DNA matches it firmly. The listing skips clone size in some rows; elsewhere it reads once, few, many or a size class.

>TRBJ2-1|-|TRBV6-6|-
CASSYRQKPYNEQFF
TGTGCCAGCAGTTACAGACAGAAACCCTACAATGAGCAGTTCTTC
>TRBJ2-1|TRBD2|TRBV5-1|-
CASSLGTRGGGYNEQFF
TGCGCCAGCAGCTTGGGGACGCGGGGGGGCGGCTACAATGAGCAGTTCTTC
>TRBJ2-5|-|TRBV18|once
CASSPRQFQETQYF
TGTGCCAGCTCGCCTAGACAGTTCCAAGAGACCCAGTACTTC
>TRBJ2-1|TRBD1|TRBV5-1|-
CASSWGQYSYNEQFF
TGCGCCAGCAGCTGGGGACAGTACTCCTACAATGAGCAGTTCTTC
>TRBJ2-2|-|TRBV7-2|-
CASSLAVTGELFF
TGTGCCAGCAGCTTAGCCGTCACCGGGGAGCTGTTTTTT
>TRBJ2-3|-|TRBV28|-
CASSLPWREPITDTQYF
TGTGCCAGCAGTTTACCCTGGAGGGAACCGATCACAGATACGCAGTATTTT
>TRBJ1-1|-|TRBV19|-
CASSIIVEGLMNTEAFF
TGTGCCAGTAGTATAATTGTGGAGGGGCTCATGAACACTGAAGCTTTCTTT
>TRBJ1-1|-|TRBV5-1|-
CASSSDSLNTEAFF
TGCGCCAGCAGCTCGGACAGTTTGAACACTGAAGCTTTCTTT
>TRBJ2-3|TRBD2|TRBV4-2|-
CASSQKTRGGDTDTQYF
TGTGCCAGCAGCCAAAAGACTCGGGGGGGGGACACAGATACGCAGTATTTT
>TRBJ2-3|-|TRBV2|-
CASKKGRGQSVPDTQYF
TGTGCCAGCAAAAAAGGTAGGGGCCAAAGCGTCCCAGATACGCAGTATTTT
>TRBJ2-2|TRBD2|TRBV4-2|-
CASSQDMGGRELFF
TGTGCCAGCAGCCAAGACATGGGAGGGAGGGAGCTGTTTTTT
>TRBJ2-7|-|TRBV11-2|-
CASSLALTEIHEQYF
TGTGCCAGCAGCTTAGCCCTGACAGAAATCCACGAGCAGTACTTC
>TRBJ1-1|-|TRBV2|-
CASSGEGGTEAFF
TGTGCCAGCAGTGGTGAGGGTGGCACTGAAGCTTTCTTT
>TRBJ1-2|TRBD1|TRBV9|-
CASSLAGQGAQGYGYTF
TGTGCCAGCAGCCTGGCGGGACAGGGGGCGCAGGGCTATGGCTACACCTTC